These 18 T cell receptor beta chains came from one sample sequenced in a study of blood T cells in healthy people across ages. A second PCR, run for about 7 to 11 cycles, used a sample-barcoded 5' primer plus a J-beta primer mix. TCRdb reprocessed the 5' RACE reads via MiXCR and lists one record per CDR3 protein. The sample holds approximately 1.5 million distinct CDR3 sequences, around 36% seen once. Sequencing was done on a sample of blood. These receptor sequences come from a woman aged 25-40 years in good health.

This clonotype has more than one count but fewer than ten. The rearrangement uses TRBV20-1 and TRBJ2-4; TRBD2 might be the D (6 bases). The end of the DNA is better explained by TRBJ2-7, so the J call may be wrong. CDR3 size: 15 residues. Germline CDR1 and CDR2: DFQATT and SNEGSKA (reference sequence). The CDR3 DNA is TGCAGTGCTAGAGAGTTAGGAGGGTTTCTAACCGAGCAGTACTTC. The encoded protein is CSARELGGFLTEQYF.

This clonotype was counted only a few times. V and J are TRBV28 and TRBJ2-1; D assignment may be TRBD1 or TRBD2 (5 bases each). The V and J ends lost 6 bases and 9 bases respectively, with 18 bases between them. This CDR3 has 14 residues. Germline CDR1 is MDHEN and CDR2 is SYDVKM. The CDR3 region is CASRRAGTRSEQFF. DNA of the CDR3: TGTGCCAGCAGGAGGGCAGGGACCAGGAGTGAGCAGTTCTTC.

In the case of this clonotype: Compared with germline, one end of the junction differs, possibly owing to a read error. This chain uses TRBV28 with TRBJ1-5; D may be TRBD1 (6 bases). The CDR3 sequence is 17 residues long. Per the germline V gene, CDR1 is MDHEN and CDR2 is SYDVKM. The CDR3 spells CASSPDRWGDSDQPQHF. The CDR3 bases are TGTGCCAGCAGTCCAGACAGGTGGGGGGATAGCGATCAGCCCCAGCATTTT.

This clonotype has just a few counts. V usage is TRBV7-3 and J usage is TRBJ1-5; D is unresolved. V lost 6 bases and J 7 bases, leaving 31 bases between the germline ends. The CDR3 is 19 amino acids. Germline lookup yields CDR1 SGHTA and CDR2 FQGTGA. The CDR3 region is CASSRPEAIDPDLDQPQHF. As DNA, the CDR3 is TGTGCCAGCAGTCGTCCGGAAGCGATTGACCCCGACCTCGACCAGCCCCAGCATTTT.

This CDR3 reads CAWNPERSYEQYF. DNA for the CDR3: TGTGCCTGGAATCCTGAGCGGAGCTACGAGCAGTACTTC. J is TRBJ2-7 and V is TRBV30; D may be TRBD2 (5 bases). Germline CDR1 GTSNPN, CDR2 SVGIG (reference sequence). The CDR3 extends over 13 amino acids. V was cut by 4 bases and J by 3 bases, with 13 bases left in between.

The chain uses TRBV5-1 and TRBJ2-7, with TRBD1 as a possible D gene (6 bases). V lost 4 bases and J lost 4, with 15 bases in between. Germline loops: CDR1 SGHRS, CDR2 YFSETQ. CDR3 length equals 14 residues. Here the CDR3 reads CASSPPRTAYEQYF. CDR3 coding DNA: TGCGCCAGCAGCCCTCCACGGACAGCGTACGAGCAGTACTTC.

This clonotype has a handful of counts. The chain employs TRBV12-3 or TRBV12-4 and TRBJ2-4; 7 bases agree with TRBD2. The length of the CDR3 is 15 residues. Germline trimming cut 5 bases from V and 4 bases from J; bases unmatched to any gene: 8. This chain's CDR3 is CASSPPDGRKNIQYF. The CDR3 bases are TGTGCCAGCAGTCCCCCCGACGGGAGGAAAAACATTCAGTACTTC.

The chain is built from TRBV21-1 and TRBJ1-2; the table's TRBD1 call for D was not verified on the DNA. TRBV21-1 is a listed pseudogene. The CDR3 is made up of 11 amino acids. CDR3 DNA: TGTGCCGGGGGGCAGTCCTATGGCTACACCTTC. Encoded protein: CAGGQSYGYTF.

The V call is TRBV27, the J call TRBJ2-5; D not certain. Trimming shortened V by 5 bases and J by 11 bases, and 18 bases separated the two germline ends. In germline, CDR1 is MNHEY, CDR2 SMNVEV (reference sequence). The CDR3 runs to 13 residues. The CDR3 here is CASSPSEFTGQYF. In DNA form, the CDR3 reads TGTGCCAGCAGTCCCTCGGAATTTACCGGGCAGTACTTC.

The chain uses TRBV28 and TRBJ2-1; D remains ambiguous. Trimming removed 5 bases from V and 4 bases from J, with 18 bases in between. Germline CDR1 reads MDHEN; CDR2 reads SYDVKM. The CDR3 is made up of 16 amino acids. CDR3 sequence (DNA): TGTGCCAGCAGTCCCTGGGCGGTCCTAGGATACAATGAGCAGTTCTTC. This gives the protein CASSPWAVLGYNEQFF.

The chain links TRBV7-6 to TRBJ1-6, with no clear D. The germline CDR1 and CDR2 sequences are SGHVS and FNYEAQ. The CDR3 runs to 16 residues. The V end was cut by 2 bases, the J end by 7 bases, with 15 bases between. The CDR3 sequence is CASSLNLRQTNSPLHF. Here the CDR3 DNA reads TGTGCCAGCAGCTTAAATCTCCGGCAGACGAATTCACCCCTCCACTTT.

This sequence joins TRBV3-1 and TRBJ2-1; D gene uncertain. From germline, CDR1 is LGHDT and CDR2 YNNKEL (reference sequence). The V and J ends lost 3 bases and 13 bases respectively, with 13 bases between them. The length of the CDR3 is 12 residues. CDR3 sequence reads: CASSHDQETQFF. CDR3 nucleotides: TGTGCCAGCAGCCACGACCAAGAGACCCAGTTCTTC.

Ten or more counts support this clonotype. The chain combines TRBV20-1 with TRBJ2-5; tentatively, D is TRBD2 (5 bases). The CDR3 length is 14 residues. Germline-derived CDR1 and CDR2 are DFQATT and SNEGSKA (reference sequence). The V gene lost 4 bases and the J gene lost 5 bases, with 17 bases spanning the gap. CDR3 sequence (DNA): TGCAGTGCTACGAGCGGCGCCCGAGGCGAGACCCAGTACTTC. Its translation: CSATSGARGETQYF.

This clonotype was seen more than once but under ten times. The rearrangement uses TRBV12-3 or TRBV12-4 and TRBJ1-2, with a possible D match to TRBD1 (6 bases). There are 13 residues in the CDR3. Deletions cut 5 bases from V and 8 bases from J, with 15 bases between. The CDR3 sequence: CASSLGDTVGYTF. CDR3 sequence (DNA): TGTGCCAGCAGTCTCGGGGACACGGTGGGCTACACCTTC.

The chain carries TRBV4-1 and TRBJ2-7; D may be TRBD2 (6 bases). Germline V gives CDR1 MGHRA, CDR2 YSYEKL. V shed 2 bases and J shed 0 bases, with 11 bases lying between them. The CDR3 runs to 15 residues. DNA of the CDR3: TGCGCCAGCAGCCAATACATCGGGAGCTCCTACGAGCAGTACTTC. The encoded protein is CASSQYIGSSYEQYF.

This chain links TRBV5-5 with TRBJ2-3; 15 nucleotides align to TRBD2. The V gene end was trimmed by 3 bases and the J gene end by 8 bases; junction bases not matched to a gene: 7. The CDR3 spans 16 residues. Per the germline V gene, CDR1 is SGHKS and CDR2 is YYEKEE (reference sequence). In nucleotides, the CDR3 is TGTGCCAGCAGCTCCTGGACTAGCGGGGGGGGAGGTACGCAGTATTTT. This translates into CASSSWTSGGGGTQYF.

Points on this clonotype: A much larger clone differs from this one at a single base, so this may be a read error. The chain links TRBV29-1 to TRBJ1-2; 11 nucleotides align to TRBD1. CDR3 length equals 16 residues. With 0 bases clipped from V and 9 bases from J, the junction kept 12 bases outside the gene matches. Germline V gene lookup returns CDR1 SQVTM and CDR2 ANQGSEA. CDR3 in DNA: TGCAGCGTTGAAGATCTAAGTGGGGACAGGGGGTACAGCTACACCTTC. Its translation: CSVEDLSGDRGYSYTF.

This clonotype has a handful of counts. The chain couples TRBV3-1 to TRBJ2-1; no definite D call. CDR3 size: 14 residues. Germline CDR1 is LGHDT and CDR2 is YNNKEL (reference sequence). V dropped 4 bases and J dropped 2 bases, with 9 bases sitting between them. The CDR3 sequence is CASSPAVTYNEQFF. The CDR3 DNA reads TGTGCCAGCAGCCCCGCGGTTACCTACAATGAGCAGTTCTTC.